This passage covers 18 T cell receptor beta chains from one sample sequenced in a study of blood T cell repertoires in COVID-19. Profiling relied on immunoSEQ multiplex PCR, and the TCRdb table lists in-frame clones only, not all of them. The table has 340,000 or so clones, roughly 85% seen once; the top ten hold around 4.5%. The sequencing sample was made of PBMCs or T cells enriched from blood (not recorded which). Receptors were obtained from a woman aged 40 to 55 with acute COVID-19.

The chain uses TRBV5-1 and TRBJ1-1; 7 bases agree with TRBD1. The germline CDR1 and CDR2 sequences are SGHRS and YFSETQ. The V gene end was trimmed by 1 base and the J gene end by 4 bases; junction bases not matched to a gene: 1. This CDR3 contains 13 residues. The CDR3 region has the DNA TGCGCCAGCAGCTTGACAGGGGTCACTGAAGCTTTCTTT. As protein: CASSLTGVTEAFF.

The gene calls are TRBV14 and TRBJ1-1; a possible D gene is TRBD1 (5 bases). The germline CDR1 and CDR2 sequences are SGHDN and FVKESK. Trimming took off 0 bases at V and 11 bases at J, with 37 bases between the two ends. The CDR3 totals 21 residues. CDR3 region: CASSQDLRSYTPQGLYLYAFF. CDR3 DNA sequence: TGTGCCAGCAGCCAAGATCTTCGGTCGTACACCCCGCAGGGTCTCTACCTATATGCTTTCTTT.

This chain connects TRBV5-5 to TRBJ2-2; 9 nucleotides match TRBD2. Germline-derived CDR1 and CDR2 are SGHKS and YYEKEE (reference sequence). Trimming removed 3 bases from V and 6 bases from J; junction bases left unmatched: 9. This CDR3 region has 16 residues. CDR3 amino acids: CASSWIAGEGPGELFF. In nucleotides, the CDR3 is TGTGCCAGCAGCTGGATAGCGGGAGAGGGTCCCGGGGAGCTGTTTTTT.

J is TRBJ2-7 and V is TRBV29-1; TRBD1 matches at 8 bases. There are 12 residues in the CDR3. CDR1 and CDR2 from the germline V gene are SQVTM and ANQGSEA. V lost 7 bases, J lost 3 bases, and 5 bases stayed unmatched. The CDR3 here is CSASGTGYEQYF. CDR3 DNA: TGCAGCGCATCCGGGACAGGCTACGAGCAGTACTTC.

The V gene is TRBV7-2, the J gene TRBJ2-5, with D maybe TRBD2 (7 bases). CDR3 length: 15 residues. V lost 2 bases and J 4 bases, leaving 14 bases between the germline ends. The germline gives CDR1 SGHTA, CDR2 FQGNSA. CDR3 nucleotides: TGTGCCAGCAGCTTAAGGTGGGGGGGCCGAGAGACCCAGTACTTC. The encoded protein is CASSLRWGGRETQYF. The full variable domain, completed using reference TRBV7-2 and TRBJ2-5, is GAGVSQSPSNKVTEKGKDVELRCDPISGHTALYWYRQSLGQGLEFLIYFQGNSAPDKSGLPSDRFSAERTGGSVSTLTIQRTQQEDSAVYLCASSLRWGGRETQYFGPGTRLLVL.

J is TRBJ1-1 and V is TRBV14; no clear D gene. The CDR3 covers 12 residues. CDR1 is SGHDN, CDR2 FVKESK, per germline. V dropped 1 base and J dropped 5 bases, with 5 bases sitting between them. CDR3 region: CASSQGVTEAFF. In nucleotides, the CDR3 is TGTGCCAGCAGCCAAGGCGTAACTGAAGCTTTCTTT. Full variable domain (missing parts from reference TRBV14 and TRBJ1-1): EAGVTQFPSHSVIEKGQTVTLRCDPISGHDNLYWYRRVMGKEIKFLLHFVKESKQDESGMPNNRFLAERTGGTYSTLKVQPAELEDSGVYFCASSQGVTEAFFGQGTRLTVV.

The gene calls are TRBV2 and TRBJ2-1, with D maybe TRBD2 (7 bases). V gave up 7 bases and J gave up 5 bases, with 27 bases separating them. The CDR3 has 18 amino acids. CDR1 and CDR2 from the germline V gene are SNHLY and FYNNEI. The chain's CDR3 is CASTTGTWGGPRNNEQFF. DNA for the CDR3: TGTGCCAGCACCACCGGTACCTGGGGGGGCCCAAGGAACAATGAGCAGTTCTTC. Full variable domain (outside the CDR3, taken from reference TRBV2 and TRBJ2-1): EPEVTQTPSHQVTQMGQEVILRCVPISNHLYFYWYRQILGQKVEFLVSFYNNEISEKSEIFDDQFSVERPDGSNFTLKIRSTKLEDSAMYFCASTTGTWGGPRNNEQFFGPGTRLTVL.

The CDR3 protein is CATSQSGNYGYTF. DNA for the CDR3: TGTGCCACCAGCCAATCGGGAAACTATGGCTACACCTTC. The chain links TRBV15 to TRBJ1-2; D gene ambiguous. The CDR3 spans 13 residues. Trimming removed 5 bases from V and 2 bases from J, with 9 bases in between. CDR1 and CDR2 (germline): LNHNV, YYDKDF (reference sequence).

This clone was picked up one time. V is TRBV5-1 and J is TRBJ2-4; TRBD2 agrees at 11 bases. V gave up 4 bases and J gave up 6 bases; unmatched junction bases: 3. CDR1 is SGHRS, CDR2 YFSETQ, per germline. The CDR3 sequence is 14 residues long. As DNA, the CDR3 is TGCGCCAGCAGCCAGACTAGCGGGGTAAACATTCAGTACTTC. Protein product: CASSQTSGVNIQYF.

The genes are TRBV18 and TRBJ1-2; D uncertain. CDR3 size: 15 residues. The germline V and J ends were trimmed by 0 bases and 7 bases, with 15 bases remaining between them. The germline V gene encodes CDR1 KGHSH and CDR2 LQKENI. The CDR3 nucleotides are TGTGCCAGCTCACCACCGGAGCCCGCCAGATCTGGCTACACCTTC. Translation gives CASSPPEPARSGYTF.

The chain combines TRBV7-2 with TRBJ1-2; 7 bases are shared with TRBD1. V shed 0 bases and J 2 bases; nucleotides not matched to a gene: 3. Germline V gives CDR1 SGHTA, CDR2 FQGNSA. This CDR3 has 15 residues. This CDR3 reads CASSLATGANYGYTF. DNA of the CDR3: TGTGCCAGCAGCTTAGCCACAGGGGCGAACTATGGCTACACCTTC.

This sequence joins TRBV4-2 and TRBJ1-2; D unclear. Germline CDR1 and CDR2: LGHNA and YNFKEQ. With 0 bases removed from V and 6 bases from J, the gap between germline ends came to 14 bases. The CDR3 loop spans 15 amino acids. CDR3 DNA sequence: TGTGCCAGCAGCCAAGAACTCGGGGAGTCGGATGGCTACACCTTC. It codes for CASSQELGESDGYTF.

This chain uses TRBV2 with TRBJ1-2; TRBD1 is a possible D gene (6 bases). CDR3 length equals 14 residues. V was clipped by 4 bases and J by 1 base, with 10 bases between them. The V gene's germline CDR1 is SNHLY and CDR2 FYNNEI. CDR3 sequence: CASSAGTLNYGYTF. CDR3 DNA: TGTGCCAGCAGTGCCGGGACACTTAACTATGGCTACACCTTC. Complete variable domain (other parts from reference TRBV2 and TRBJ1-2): EPEVTQTPSHQVTQMGQEVILRCVPISNHLYFYWYRQILGQKVEFLVSFYNNEISEKSEIFDDQFSVERPDGSNFTLKIRSTKLEDSAMYFCASSAGTLNYGYTFGSGTRLTVV.

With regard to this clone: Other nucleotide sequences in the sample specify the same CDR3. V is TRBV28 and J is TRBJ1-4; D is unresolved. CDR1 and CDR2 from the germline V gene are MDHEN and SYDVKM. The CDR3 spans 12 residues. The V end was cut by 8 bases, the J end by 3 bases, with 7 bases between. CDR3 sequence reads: CASGRANEKLFF. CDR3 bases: TGTGCCAGCGGGAGGGCTAATGAAAAACTGTTTTTT.

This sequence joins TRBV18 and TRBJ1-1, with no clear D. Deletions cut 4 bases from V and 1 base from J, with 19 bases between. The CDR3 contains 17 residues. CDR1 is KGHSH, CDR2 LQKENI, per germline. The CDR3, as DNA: TGTGCCAGCTCACGATCTACCCCGGTGATAAAGAACACTGAAGCTTTCTTT. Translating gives CASSRSTPVIKNTEAFF.

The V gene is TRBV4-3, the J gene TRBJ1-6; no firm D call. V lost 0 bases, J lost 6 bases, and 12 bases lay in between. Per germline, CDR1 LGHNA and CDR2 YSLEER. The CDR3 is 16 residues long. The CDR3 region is CASSQDLSVLNSPLHF. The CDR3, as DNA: TGCGCCAGCAGCCAAGATCTTTCGGTCCTTAATTCACCCCTCCACTTT.

The DNA of the CDR3 is TGCGCCAGCGCCGCTTGGTACAGGGAGCCGTCCCTTCCAAACAATGAGCAGTTCTTC. It yields the protein CASAAWYREPSLPNNEQFF. The chain carries TRBV5-1 and TRBJ2-1, with a possible D match to TRBD1 (6 bases). The CDR3 has 19 amino acids. The V end was cut by 7 bases, the J end by 5 bases, with 31 bases between. The germline CDR1 and CDR2 sequences are SGHRS and YFSETQ.

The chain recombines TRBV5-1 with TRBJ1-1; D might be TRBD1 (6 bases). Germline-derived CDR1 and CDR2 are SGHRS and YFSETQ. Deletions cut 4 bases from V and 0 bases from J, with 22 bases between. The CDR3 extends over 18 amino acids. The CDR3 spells CASSLTTNRAWMNTEAFF. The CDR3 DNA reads TGCGCCAGCAGCCTAACTACGAACAGGGCTTGGATGAACACTGAAGCTTTCTTT.